This TCR beta chain was sequenced during a study of chemoradiotherapy in HPV16-positive cancers. Study-wide context: Functional T-cell assays on two HPV16-positive patients' cells defined candidate HPV-specific clones and common TCR motifs.

The study, taken as a whole, reports: HPV-responsive T-cell expansion during chemoradiotherapy was linked to improved recurrence-free survival in HPV16-positive patients. Non-HPV-specific T cells did not expand in tumors during treatment, whereas candidate HPV-specific clones and E7-related motifs did.

CDR1 and CDR2 from the germline V gene are MNHNY and SVGAGI (reference sequence). CDR3 length: 13 residues. The J segment lost 5 bases and the V segment lost 4 bases, leaving 5 bases of the junction unmatched. Using immunoSEQ multiplex PCR, the repertoire was profiled, and TCRdb retains in-frame clones only, with some absent. The sample lists about 12,000 clones, around 81% occurring once. With respect to this clone: The target antigen is unknown.

This specimen was acquired from a patient who underwent chemoradiotherapy. This sequence originates from a human donor with HPV-associated anogenital cancer. The chain couples TRBV6-6 to TRBJ2-7, with TRBD2 identical over 7 bases. For the CDR3, the DNA is TGTGCCAGCAGTTTGGGAGGGTTCGACGAGCAGTACTTC. It translates to CASSLGGFDEQYF.